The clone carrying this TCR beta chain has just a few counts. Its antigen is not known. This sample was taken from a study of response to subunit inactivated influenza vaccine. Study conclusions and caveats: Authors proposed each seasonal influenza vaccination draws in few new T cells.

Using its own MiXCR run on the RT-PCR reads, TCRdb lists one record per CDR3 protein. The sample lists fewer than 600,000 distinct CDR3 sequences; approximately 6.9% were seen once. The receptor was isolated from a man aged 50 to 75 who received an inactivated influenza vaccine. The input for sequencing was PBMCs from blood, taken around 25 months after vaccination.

This CDR3 reads CASSQEWAAYNEQFF. In DNA form, the CDR3 reads TGCGCCAGCAGCCAAGAGTGGGCTGCCTACAATGAGCAGTTCTTC. The gene calls are TRBV4-1 and TRBJ2-1; D not resolved. In germline, CDR1 is MGHRA, CDR2 YSYEKL. The germline V and J ends were trimmed by 0 bases and 2 bases, with 8 bases remaining between them. The CDR3 has 15 amino acids.